These T cell receptor beta chains were read from a single sample in a study of blood T cells in healthy people across ages. TCRdb recomputed calls from the 5' RACE reads with MiXCR, one row per CDR3 protein. The table shows around 800,000 distinct CDR3 sequences, with approximately 24% occurring only once. These data are also associated with another study on T cells of mothers and their children.

Sequencing input: blood. The receptors stem from a boy between 10 and 17 years old in good health. CDR3s include the opening cysteine and the closing phenylalanine or tryptophan. Each record gives: clone size, D gene, V gene, J gene, CDR3 DNA, CDR3 protein. D genes are given only for firm matches. The listing skips clone size in some rows; elsewhere it reads once, few, many or a size class.

NA	TRBD1	TRBV4-1	TRBJ1-5	TGCGCCAGCAGCCCTAGCGGGGACAGGGGGCCTTTCAATCAGCCCCAGCATTTT	CASSPSGDRGPFNQPQHF
few	TRBD2	TRBV20-1	TRBJ2-1	TGCAGCGGGAGGGGCCAGGGGTCCTACAATGAGCAGTTCTTC	CSGRGQGSYNEQFF
NA	NA	TRBV9	TRBJ2-6	TGTGCCAGCAGCGCCCCGGGAAGGGGGGCCAACGTCCTGACTTTC	CASSAPGRGANVLTF
few	TRBD2	TRBV20-1	TRBJ2-5	TGCAGTGCTATTTTAGCGGGGGGCACCATATTAGAGACCCAGTACTTC	CSAILAGGTILETQYF
few	NA	TRBV20-1	TRBJ2-5	TGCAGTGCTAGAGATCGGAACAGCCAAGAGACCCAGTACTTC	CSARDRNSQETQYF
NA	TRBD1	TRBV29-1	TRBJ2-7	TGCAGCGTAAAAGGGACAGCCTCCTACGAGCAGTACTTC	CSVKGTASYEQYF
few	TRBD2	TRBV7-2	TRBJ2-3	TGTGCCAGCAGCCGCGGGCTAGCGGGGGCCCCTCGTGGCGCAGATACGCAGTATTTT	CASSRGLAGAPRGADTQYF
NA	TRBD1	TRBV28	TRBJ2-2	TGTGCCAGCAAACTACAGGGGGCCGAGGAGAGGGAGCTGTTTTTT	CASKLQGAEERELFF
NA	NA	TRBV14	TRBJ2-5	TGTGCCAGCAGCGGGCGAGGGATCGAGACCCAGTACTTC	CASSGRGIETQYF
NA	NA	TRBV6-1	TRBJ1-6	TGTGCCAGCAGTGCTCTCCCCGGTGGAGAGCGGCCACCCCTCCACTTT	CASSALPGGERPPLHF
few	NA	TRBV5-1	TRBJ2-5	TGCGCCAGCAGCTTGGGGCGCACAGGGAAAGAGACCCAGTACTTC	CASSLGRTGKETQYF
NA	TRBD1	TRBV24-1	TRBJ1-1	TGTGCCACCAGTGGGAACAGGGGTCCTAACACTGAAGCTTTCTTT	CATSGNRGPNTEAFF